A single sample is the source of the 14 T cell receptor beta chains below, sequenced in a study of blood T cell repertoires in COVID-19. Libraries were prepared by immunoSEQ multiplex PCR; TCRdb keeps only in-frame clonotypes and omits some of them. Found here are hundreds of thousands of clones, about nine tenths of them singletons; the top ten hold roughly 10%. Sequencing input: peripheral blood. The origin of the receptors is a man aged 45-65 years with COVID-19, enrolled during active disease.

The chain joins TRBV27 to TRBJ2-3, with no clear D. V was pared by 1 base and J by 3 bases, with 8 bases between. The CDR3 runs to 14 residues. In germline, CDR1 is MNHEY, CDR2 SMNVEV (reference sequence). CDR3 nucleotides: TGTGCCAGCAGTTTATACAGTTGGACAGATACGCAGTATTTT. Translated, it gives CASSLYSWTDTQYF.

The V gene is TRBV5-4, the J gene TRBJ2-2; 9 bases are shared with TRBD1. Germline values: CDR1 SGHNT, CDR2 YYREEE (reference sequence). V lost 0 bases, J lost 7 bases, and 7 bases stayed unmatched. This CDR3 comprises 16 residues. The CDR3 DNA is TGTGCCAGCAGCTTGGTAGGGACAGGGATCGGCGGGGAGCTGTTTTTT. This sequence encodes CASSLVGTGIGGELFF.

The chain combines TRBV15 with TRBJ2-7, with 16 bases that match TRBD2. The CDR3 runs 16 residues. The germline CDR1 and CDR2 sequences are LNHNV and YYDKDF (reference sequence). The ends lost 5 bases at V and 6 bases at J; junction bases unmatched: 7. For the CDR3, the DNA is TGTGCCACCAGCGAGGGACTAGCGGGGGGGCCCGTCGAGCAGTACTTC. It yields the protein CATSEGLAGGPVEQYF.

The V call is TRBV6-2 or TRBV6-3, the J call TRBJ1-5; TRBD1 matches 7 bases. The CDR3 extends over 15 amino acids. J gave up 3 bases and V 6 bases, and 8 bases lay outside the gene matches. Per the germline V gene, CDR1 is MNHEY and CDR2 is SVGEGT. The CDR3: CASSKIQGNNQPQHF. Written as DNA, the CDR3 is TGTGCCAGCAGCAAGATACAGGGGAACAATCAGCCCCAGCATTTT.

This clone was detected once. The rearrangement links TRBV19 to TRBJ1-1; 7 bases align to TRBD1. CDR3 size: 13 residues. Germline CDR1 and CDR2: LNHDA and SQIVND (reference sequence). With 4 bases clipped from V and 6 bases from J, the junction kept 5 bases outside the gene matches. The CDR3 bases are TGTGCCAGTAGTACCCACAGGGGATCTGAAGCTTTCTTT. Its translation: CASSTHRGSEAFF.

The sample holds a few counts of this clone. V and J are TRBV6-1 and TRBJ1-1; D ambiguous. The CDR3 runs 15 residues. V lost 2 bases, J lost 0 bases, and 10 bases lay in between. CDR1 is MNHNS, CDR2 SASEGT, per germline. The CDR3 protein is CASSESGNVNTEAFF. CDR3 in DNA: TGTGCCAGCAGTGAATCGGGGAACGTGAACACTGAAGCTTTCTTT.

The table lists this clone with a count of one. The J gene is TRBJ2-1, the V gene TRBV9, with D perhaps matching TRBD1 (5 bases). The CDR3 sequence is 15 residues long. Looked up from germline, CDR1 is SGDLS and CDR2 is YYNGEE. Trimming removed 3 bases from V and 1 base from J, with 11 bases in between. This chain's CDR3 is CASSERRASYNEQFF. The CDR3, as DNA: TGTGCCAGCAGCGAACGCAGGGCATCCTACAATGAGCAGTTCTTC.

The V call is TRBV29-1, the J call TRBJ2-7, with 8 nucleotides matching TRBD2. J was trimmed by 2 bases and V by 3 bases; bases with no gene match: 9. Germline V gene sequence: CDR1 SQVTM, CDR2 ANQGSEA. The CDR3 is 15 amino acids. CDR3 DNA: TGCAGCGTTGAGTTGGGGAGACTAGCGACCTACGAGCAGTACTTC. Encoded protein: CSVELGRLATYEQYF.

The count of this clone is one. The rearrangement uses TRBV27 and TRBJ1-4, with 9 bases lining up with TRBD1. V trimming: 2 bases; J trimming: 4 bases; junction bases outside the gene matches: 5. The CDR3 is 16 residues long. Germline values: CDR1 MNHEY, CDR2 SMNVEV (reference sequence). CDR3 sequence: CASSLAGQGINEKLFF. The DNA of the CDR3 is TGTGCCAGCAGTTTAGCGGGACAGGGAATTAATGAAAAACTGTTTTTT.

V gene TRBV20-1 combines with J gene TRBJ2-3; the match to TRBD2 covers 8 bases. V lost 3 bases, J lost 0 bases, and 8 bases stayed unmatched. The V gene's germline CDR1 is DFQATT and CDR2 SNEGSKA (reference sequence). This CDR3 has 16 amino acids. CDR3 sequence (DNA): TGCAGTGCTAGTGGGGCCCGGGGGGGCAGCACAGATACGCAGTATTTT. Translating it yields CSASGARGGSTDTQYF.

The CDR3 loop is CASSPLPGLEGGYTQYF. The CDR3 nucleotides are TGTGCCAGCTCACCACTTCCGGGGTTAGAAGGCGGATATACGCAGTATTTT. The chain uses TRBV18 and TRBJ2-3; perhaps TRBD2 as D (5 bases). Trimming shortened V by 1 base and J by 7 bases, and 21 bases separated the two germline ends. The CDR3 is 17 amino acids. The germline gives CDR1 KGHSH, CDR2 LQKENI.

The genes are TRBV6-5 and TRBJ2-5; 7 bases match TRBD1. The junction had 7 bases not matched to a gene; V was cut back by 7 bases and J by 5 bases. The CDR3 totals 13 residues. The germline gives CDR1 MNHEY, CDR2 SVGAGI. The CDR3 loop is CASILTGSETQYF. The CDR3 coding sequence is TGTGCCAGCATTCTGACAGGGTCGGAGACCCAGTACTTC.

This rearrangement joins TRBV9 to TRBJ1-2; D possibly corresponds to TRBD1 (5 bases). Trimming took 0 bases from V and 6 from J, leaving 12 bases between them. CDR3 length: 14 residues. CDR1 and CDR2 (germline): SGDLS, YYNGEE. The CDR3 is CASSVAWGGDGYTF. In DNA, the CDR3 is TGTGCCAGCAGCGTAGCTTGGGGGGGTGATGGCTACACCTTC. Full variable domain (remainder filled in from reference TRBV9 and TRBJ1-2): DSGVTQTPKHLITATGQRVTLRCSPRSGDLSVYWYQQSLDQGLQFLIQYYNGEERAKGNILERFSAQQFPDLHSELNLSSLELGDSALYFCASSVAWGGDGYTFGSGTRLTVV.

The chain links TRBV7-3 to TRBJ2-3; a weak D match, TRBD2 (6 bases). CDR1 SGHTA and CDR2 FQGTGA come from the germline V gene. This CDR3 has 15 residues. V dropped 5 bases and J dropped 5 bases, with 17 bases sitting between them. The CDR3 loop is CASSVLATMGDTQYF. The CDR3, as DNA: TGTGCCAGCAGCGTTCTAGCGACCATGGGAGATACGCAGTATTTT.